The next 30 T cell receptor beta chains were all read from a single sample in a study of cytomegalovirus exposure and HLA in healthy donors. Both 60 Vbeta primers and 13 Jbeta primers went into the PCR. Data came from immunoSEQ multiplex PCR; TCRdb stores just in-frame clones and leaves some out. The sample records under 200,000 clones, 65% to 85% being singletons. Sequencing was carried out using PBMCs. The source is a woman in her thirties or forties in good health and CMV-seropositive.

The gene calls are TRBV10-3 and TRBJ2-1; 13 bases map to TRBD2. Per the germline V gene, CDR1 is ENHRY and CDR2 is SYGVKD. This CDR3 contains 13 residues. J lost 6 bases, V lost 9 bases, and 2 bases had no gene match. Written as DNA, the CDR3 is TGTGCCATGGGGACTAGCGGGATCAATGAGCAGTTCTTC. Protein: CAMGTSGINEQFF.

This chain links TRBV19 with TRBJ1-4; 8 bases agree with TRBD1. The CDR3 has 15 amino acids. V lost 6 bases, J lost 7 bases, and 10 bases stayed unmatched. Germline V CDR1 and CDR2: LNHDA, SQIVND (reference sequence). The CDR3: CASRDGQGRGEKLFF. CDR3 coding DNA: TGTGCCAGTAGAGACGGACAGGGTAGGGGTGAAAAACTGTTTTTT. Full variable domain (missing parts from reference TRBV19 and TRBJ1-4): DGGITQSPKYLFRKEGQNVTLSCEQNLNHDAMYWYRQDPGQGLRLIYYSQIVNDFQKGDIAEGYSVSREKKESFPLTVTSAQKNPTAFYLCASRDGQGRGEKLFFGSGTQLSVL.

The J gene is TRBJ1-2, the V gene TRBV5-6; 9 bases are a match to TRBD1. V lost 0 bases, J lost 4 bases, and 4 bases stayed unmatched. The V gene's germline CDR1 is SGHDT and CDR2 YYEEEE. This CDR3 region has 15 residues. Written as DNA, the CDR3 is TGTGCCAGCAGCTTGGGGGACAGGGTTGGCTATGGCTACACCTTC. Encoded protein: CASSLGDRVGYGYTF.

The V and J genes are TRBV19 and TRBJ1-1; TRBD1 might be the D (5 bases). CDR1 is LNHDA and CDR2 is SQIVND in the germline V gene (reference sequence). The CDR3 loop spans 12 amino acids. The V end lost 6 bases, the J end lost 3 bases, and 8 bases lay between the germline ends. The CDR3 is CASRGLDTEAFF. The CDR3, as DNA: TGTGCCAGTAGGGGGCTTGACACTGAAGCTTTCTTT.

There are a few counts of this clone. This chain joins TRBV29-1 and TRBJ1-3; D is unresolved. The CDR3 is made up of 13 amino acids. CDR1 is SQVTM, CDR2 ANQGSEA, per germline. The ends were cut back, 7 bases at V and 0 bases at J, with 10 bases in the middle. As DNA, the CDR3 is TGCAGCGCCCGGGGTTTCTCTGGAAACACCATATATTTT. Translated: CSARGFSGNTIYF. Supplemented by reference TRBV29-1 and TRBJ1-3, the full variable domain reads SAVISQKPSRDICQRGTSLTIQCQVDSQVTMMFWYRQQPGQSLTLIATANQGSEATYESGFVIDKFPISRPNLTFSTLTVSNMSPEDSSIYLCSARGFSGNTIYFGEGSWLTVV.

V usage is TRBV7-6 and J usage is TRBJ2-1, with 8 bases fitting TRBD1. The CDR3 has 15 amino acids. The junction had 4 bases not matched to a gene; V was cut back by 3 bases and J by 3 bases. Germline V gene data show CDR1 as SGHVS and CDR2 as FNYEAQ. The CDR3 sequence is CASSFAGGLYNEQFF. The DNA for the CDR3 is TGTGCCAGCAGCTTCGCAGGGGGCCTCTACAATGAGCAGTTCTTC.

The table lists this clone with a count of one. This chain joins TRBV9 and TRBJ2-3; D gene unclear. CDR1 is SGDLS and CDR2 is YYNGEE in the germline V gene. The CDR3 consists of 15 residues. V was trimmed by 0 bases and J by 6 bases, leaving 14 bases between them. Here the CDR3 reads CASSVAPLQSDTQYF. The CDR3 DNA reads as TGTGCCAGCAGCGTAGCTCCCCTACAGTCCGATACGCAGTATTTT.

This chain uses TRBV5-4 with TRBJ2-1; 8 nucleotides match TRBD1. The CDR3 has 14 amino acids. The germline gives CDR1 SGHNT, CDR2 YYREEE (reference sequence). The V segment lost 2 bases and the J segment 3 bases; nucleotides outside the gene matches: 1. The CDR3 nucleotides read TGTGCCAGCAGCTTACAGGGGGGCTACAATGAGCAGTTCTTC. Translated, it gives CASSLQGGYNEQFF.

The CDR3 is CAWTRLSGNTIYF. In nucleotides, the CDR3 is TGTGCCTGGACAAGACTCTCTGGAAACACCATATATTTT. This chain uses TRBV30 with TRBJ1-3; D unresolved. The CDR3 consists of 13 residues. The germline gives CDR1 GTSNPN, CDR2 SVGIG (reference sequence). Trimming removed 4 bases from V and 0 bases from J, with 7 bases in between. The full variable domain, completed using reference TRBV30 and TRBJ1-3, is SQTIHQWPATLVQPVGSPLSLECTVEGTSNPNLYWYRQAAGRGLQLLFYSVGIGQISSEVPQNLSASRPQDRQFILSSKKLLLSDSGFYLCAWTRLSGNTIYFGEGSWLTVV.

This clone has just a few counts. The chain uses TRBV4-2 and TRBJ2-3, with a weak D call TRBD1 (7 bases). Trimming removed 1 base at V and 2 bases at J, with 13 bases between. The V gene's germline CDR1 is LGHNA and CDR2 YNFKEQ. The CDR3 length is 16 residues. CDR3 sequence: CASSQAGGFSTDTQYF. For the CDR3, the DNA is TGTGCCAGCAGCCAAGCAGGGGGGTTCTCCACAGATACGCAGTATTTT.

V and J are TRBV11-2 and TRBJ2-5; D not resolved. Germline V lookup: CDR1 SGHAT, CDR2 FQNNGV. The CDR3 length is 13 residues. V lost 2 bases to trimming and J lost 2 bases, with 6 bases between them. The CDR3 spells CASSLTEQETQYF. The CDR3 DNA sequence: TGTGCCAGCAGCTTAACAGAGCAAGAGACCCAGTACTTC.

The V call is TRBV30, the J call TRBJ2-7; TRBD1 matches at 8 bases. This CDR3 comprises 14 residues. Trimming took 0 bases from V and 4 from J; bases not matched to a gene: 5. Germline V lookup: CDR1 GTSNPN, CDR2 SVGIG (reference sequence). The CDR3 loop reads CAWSVGQGWYEQYF. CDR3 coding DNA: TGTGCCTGGAGTGTCGGACAGGGTTGGTACGAGCAGTACTTC.

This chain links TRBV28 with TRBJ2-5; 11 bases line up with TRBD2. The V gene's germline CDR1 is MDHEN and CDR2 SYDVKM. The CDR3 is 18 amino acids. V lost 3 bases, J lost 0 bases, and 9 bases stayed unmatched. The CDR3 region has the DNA TGTGCCAGCAGTTTCGCCCTAGCGGGAGGTTACGACCAAGAGACCCAGTACTTC. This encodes CASSFALAGGYDQETQYF.

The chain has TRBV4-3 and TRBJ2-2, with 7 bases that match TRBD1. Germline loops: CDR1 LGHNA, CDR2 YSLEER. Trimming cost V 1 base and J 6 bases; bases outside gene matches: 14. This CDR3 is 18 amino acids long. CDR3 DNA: TGCGCCAGCAGCCAAGCTGCCCCAAACAGGGGTCGGGCCGGGGAGCTGTTTTTT. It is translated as CASSQAAPNRGRAGELFF.

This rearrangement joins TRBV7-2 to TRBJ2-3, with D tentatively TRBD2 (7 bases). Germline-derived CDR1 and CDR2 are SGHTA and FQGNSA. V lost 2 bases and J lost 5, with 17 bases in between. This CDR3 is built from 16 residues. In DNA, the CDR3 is TGTGCCAGCAGCTTAACGATGGGGGGGGGCCAAGATACGCAGTATTTT. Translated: CASSLTMGGGQDTQYF.

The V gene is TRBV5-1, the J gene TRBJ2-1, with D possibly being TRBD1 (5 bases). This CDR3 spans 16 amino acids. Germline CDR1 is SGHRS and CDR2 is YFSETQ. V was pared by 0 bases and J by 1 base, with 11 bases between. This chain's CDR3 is CASSLGVAGSYNEQFF. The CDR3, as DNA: TGCGCCAGCAGCTTGGGTGTCGCAGGGTCCTACAATGAGCAGTTCTTC. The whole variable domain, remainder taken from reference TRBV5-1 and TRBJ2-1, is KAGVTQTPRYLIKTRGQQVTLSCSPISGHRSVSWYQQTPGQGLQFLFEYFSETQRNKGNFPGRFSGRQFSNSRSEMNVSTLELGDSALYLCASSLGVAGSYNEQFFGPGTRLTVL.

DNA of the CDR3: TGCGCCAGCAGCGCGGGACTAGCGGGGGGGCGGGATGAGCAGTTCTTC. Translation gives CASSAGLAGGRDEQFF. This chain links TRBV5-1 with TRBJ2-1; 16 nucleotides agree with TRBD2. Germline V gives CDR1 SGHRS, CDR2 YFSETQ. There are 16 residues in the CDR3. V lost 4 bases and J lost 8; bases outside the gene matches: 6.

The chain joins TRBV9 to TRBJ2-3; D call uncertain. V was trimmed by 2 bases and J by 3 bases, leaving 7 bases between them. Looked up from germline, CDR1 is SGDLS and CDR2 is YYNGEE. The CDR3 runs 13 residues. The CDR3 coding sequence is TGTGCCAGCAGCGTCCCCGGGACAGATACGCAGTATTTT. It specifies CASSVPGTDTQYF.

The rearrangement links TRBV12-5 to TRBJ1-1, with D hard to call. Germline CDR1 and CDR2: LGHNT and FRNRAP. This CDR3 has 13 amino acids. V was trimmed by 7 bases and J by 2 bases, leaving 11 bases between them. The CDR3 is CASAPRENTEAFF. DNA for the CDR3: TGTGCTAGTGCTCCGAGGGAAAACACTGAAGCTTTCTTT.

The CDR3 protein is CAWSRDRGEGSNQPQHF. Here the CDR3 DNA reads TGTGCCTGGAGTCGGGACAGGGGTGAGGGCAGCAATCAGCCCCAGCATTTT. The chain uses TRBV30 and TRBJ1-5; 10 nucleotides match TRBD1. The ends lost 2 bases at V and 1 base at J; junction bases unmatched: 8. Germline V lookup: CDR1 GTSNPN, CDR2 SVGIG (reference sequence). This CDR3 spans 17 amino acids.

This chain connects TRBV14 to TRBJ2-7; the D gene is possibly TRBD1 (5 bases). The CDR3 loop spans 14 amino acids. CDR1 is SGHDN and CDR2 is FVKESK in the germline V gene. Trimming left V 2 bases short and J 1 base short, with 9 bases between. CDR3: CASSQWGDSYEQYF. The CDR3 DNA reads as TGTGCCAGCAGCCAATGGGGCGATTCCTACGAGCAGTACTTC.

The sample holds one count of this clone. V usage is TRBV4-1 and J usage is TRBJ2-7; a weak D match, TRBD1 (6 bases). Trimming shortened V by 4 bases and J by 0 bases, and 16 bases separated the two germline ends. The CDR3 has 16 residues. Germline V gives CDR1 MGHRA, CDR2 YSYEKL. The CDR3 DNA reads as TGCGCCAGCAGCCGAGACAGGTCCATTAGCTCCTACGAGCAGTACTTC. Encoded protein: CASSRDRSISSYEQYF.

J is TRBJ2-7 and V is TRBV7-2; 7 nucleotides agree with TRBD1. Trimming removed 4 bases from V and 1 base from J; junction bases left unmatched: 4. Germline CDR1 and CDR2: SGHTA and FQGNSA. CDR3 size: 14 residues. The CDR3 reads CASSYRQGSYEQYF. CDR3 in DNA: TGTGCCAGCAGCTACCGACAGGGATCCTACGAGCAGTACTTC. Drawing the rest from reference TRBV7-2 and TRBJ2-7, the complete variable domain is GAGVSQSPSNKVTEKGKDVELRCDPISGHTALYWYRQSLGQGLEFLIYFQGNSAPDKSGLPSDRFSAERTGGSVSTLTIQRTQQEDSAVYLCASSYRQGSYEQYFGPGTRLTVT.

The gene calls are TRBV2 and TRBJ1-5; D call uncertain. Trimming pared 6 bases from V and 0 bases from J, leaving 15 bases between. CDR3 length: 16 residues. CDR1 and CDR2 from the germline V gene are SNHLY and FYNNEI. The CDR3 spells CASSQTLSHSNQPQHF. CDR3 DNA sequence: TGTGCCAGCAGCCAAACTTTAAGTCATAGCAATCAGCCCCAGCATTTT.

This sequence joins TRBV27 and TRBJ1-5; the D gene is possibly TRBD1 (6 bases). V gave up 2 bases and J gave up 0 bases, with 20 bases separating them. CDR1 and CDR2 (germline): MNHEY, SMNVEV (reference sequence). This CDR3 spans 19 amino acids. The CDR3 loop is CASSLLRTEINYSNQPQHF. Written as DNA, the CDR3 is TGTGCCAGCAGTTTACTCCGGACAGAAATTAACTATAGCAATCAGCCCCAGCATTTT.

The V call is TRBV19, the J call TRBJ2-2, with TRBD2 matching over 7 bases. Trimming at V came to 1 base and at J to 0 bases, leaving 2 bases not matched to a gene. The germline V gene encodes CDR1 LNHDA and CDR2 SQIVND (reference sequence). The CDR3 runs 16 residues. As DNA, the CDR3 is TGTGCCAGTAGTATAGCTCGGGGGGCGAACACCGGGGAGCTGTTTTTT. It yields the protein CASSIARGANTGELFF.

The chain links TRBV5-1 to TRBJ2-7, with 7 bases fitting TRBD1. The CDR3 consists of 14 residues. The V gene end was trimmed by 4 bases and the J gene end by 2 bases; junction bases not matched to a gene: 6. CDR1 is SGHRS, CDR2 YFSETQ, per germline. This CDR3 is CASSRDSSTYEQYF. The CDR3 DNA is TGCGCCAGCAGCAGGGACAGCTCAACCTACGAGCAGTACTTC. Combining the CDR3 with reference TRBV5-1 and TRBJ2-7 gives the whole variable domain KAGVTQTPRYLIKTRGQQVTLSCSPISGHRSVSWYQQTPGQGLQFLFEYFSETQRNKGNFPGRFSGRQFSNSRSEMNVSTLELGDSALYLCASSRDSSTYEQYFGPGTRLTVT.

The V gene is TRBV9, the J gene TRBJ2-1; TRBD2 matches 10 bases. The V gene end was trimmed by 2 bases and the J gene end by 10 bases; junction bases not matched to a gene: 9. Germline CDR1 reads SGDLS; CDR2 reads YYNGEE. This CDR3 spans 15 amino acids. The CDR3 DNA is TGTGCCAGCAGCGTTAAAAGCGGGGGGGCGAGGGAGCAGTTCTTC. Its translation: CASSVKSGGAREQFF.

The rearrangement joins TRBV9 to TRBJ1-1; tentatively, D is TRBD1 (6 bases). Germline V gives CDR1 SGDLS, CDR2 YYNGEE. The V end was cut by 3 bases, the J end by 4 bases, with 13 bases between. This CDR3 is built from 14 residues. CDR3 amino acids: CASSEGGVSTEAFF. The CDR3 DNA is TGTGCCAGCAGCGAAGGGGGAGTGAGCACTGAAGCTTTCTTT. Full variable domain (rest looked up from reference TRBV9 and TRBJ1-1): DSGVTQTPKHLITATGQRVTLRCSPRSGDLSVYWYQQSLDQGLQFLIQYYNGEERAKGNILERFSAQQFPDLHSELNLSSLELGDSALYFCASSEGGVSTEAFFGQGTRLTVV.

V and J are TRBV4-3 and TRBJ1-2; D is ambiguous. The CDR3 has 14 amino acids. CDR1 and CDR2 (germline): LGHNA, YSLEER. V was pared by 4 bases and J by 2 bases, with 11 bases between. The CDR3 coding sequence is TGCGCCAGCAGCCGATCTACAGAGAACTATGGCTACACCTTC. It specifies CASSRSTENYGYTF.